The clone carrying this T cell receptor beta chain was seen a few times. The antigen is unknown. These data come from a study of OX40 agonist ivuxolimab in advanced cancers. Study summary: As their treatment, patients were administered ivuxolimab, an agonistic anti-OX40 (CD134) antibody. Patients in dose escalation had liver, melanoma, kidney or head and neck cancers. Points from the study as a whole: Dose levels from 0.1 to 3.0 mg/kg saw CD4+ and CD8+ blood T cells expand clonally by week 6. Compared with CD4+, CD8+ T cells on average had more expanded clones.

The CDR3 consists of 15 residues. With V trimmed by 6 bases and J by 3 bases, 8 bases remained unmatched. Germline lookup yields CDR1 MDHEN and CDR2 SYDVKM. Assay: immunoSEQ multiplex PCR; the TCRdb copy retains only in-frame clones and omits some. The sample holds 120,000 or so clones, just under 95% seen once. The clonotype was recovered from an adult with an advanced solid tumor such as melanoma, head and neck, liver or kidney cancer. This sequence joins TRBV28 and TRBJ1-5, with 7 bases lining up with TRBD1. The source was CD4+ or CD8+ T cells sorted from blood, collected in a trial of the OX40 agonist ivuxolimab. The CDR3 spells CASRGGTVINQPQHF. DNA for the CDR3: TGTGCCAGCAGGGGAGGGACAGTGATCAATCAGCCCCAGCATTTT. Together with reference TRBV28 and TRBJ1-5, the CDR3 gives the full variable domain: DVKVTQSSRYLVKRTGEKVFLECVQDMDHENMFWYRQDPGLGLRLIYFSYDVKMKEKGDIPEGYSVSREKKERFSLILESASTNQTSMYLCASRGGTVINQPQHFGDGTRLSIL.